The 12 T cell receptor beta chains presented below share a single source sample, sequenced in a study of T cells of healthy individuals. Via MiXCR, TCRdb re-called the 5' RACE reads, giving one row per CDR3 protein. Among about 57,000 distinct CDR3 sequences listed, around 15% were seen once. These receptors all come from a human donor in good health.

This chain uses TRBV20-1 with TRBJ2-7; 9 bases are a match to TRBD2. The CDR3 covers 14 residues. V shed 2 bases and J 3 bases; nucleotides not matched to a gene: 5. The V gene's germline CDR1 is DFQATT and CDR2 SNEGSKA (reference sequence). Here the CDR3 reads CSARTPSGNYEQYF. Here the CDR3 DNA reads TGCAGTGCTAGAACGCCTAGCGGGAACTACGAGCAGTACTTC.

Notes on this clonotype: One end of the junction fails to match germline, which may point to a read error. The CDR3 region is CSARLPLYNTGELVF. DNA for the CDR3: TGCAGTGCTAGATTACCCCTCTATAACACCGGGGAGCTGGTTTTT. V and J are TRBV20-1 and TRBJ2-2, with D tentatively TRBD2 (5 bases). The CDR3 contains 15 residues. From germline, CDR1 is DFQATT and CDR2 SNEGSKA (reference sequence).

The chain is built from TRBV11-2 and TRBJ2-7, with D tentatively TRBD2 (6 bases). The CDR3 covers 13 residues. CDR1 is SGHAT and CDR2 is FQNNGV in the germline V gene. Trimming removed 5 bases at V and 2 bases at J, with 10 bases between. The chain's CDR3 is CASSPTSTYEQYF. DNA of the CDR3: TGTGCCAGCAGCCCGACTAGTACCTACGAGCAGTACTTC.

In this sample, this clonotype turned up many times. The chain employs TRBV4-1 and TRBJ2-7; TRBD1 matches 8 bases. The CDR3 extends over 18 amino acids. Germline lookup yields CDR1 MGHRA and CDR2 YSYEKL. Trimming took 4 bases from V and 1 from J; bases not matched to a gene: 15. The CDR3 loop reads CASSPVGRTGFFSYEQYF. In DNA, the CDR3 is TGCGCCAGCAGCCCAGTGGGCCGGACAGGGTTTTTTTCCTACGAGCAGTACTTC.

Of note for this clonotype: This may arise from a read error, as a much more abundant clone is one base away. The chain combines TRBV4-3 with TRBJ2-3, with a tentative D call TRBD2 (6 bases). The V gene's germline CDR1 is LGHNA and CDR2 YSLEER. The CDR3 runs 16 residues. CDR3 nucleotides: TGCCCCAGCAGCCAAGATATCGGTAAGGGAGGAGATACGCAGTATTTT. Encoded protein: CPSSQDIGKGGDTQYF.

Only a few counts were recorded for this clonotype. CDR3 DNA sequence: TGTGCCAGCAGTTTTCGCCGGGAGGGCCGTGGGGGTGAGCAGTTCTTC. The encoded protein is CASSFRREGRGGEQFF. The chain uses TRBV27 and TRBJ2-1, with 8 bases fitting TRBD2. The CDR3 runs to 16 residues. The germline gives CDR1 MNHEY, CDR2 SMNVEV (reference sequence). Trimming took 3 bases from V and 9 from J; bases not matched to a gene: 13.

This clonotype was counted ten times or more. The V gene is TRBV20-1, the J gene TRBJ1-2, with 10 bases identical to TRBD1. V dropped 6 bases and J dropped 4; count of bases not matched to a gene: 14. The CDR3 extends over 16 amino acids. From germline, CDR1 is DFQATT and CDR2 SNEGSKA (reference sequence). CDR3 loop: CSAYPPGQGRSYGYTF. CDR3 nucleotide sequence: TGCAGTGCCTACCCTCCGGGACAGGGGAGATCCTATGGCTACACCTTC.

This clonotype occurred a few times. The chain recombines TRBV4-2 with TRBJ2-3; D uncertain. Germline V gene data show CDR1 as LGHNA and CDR2 as YNFKEQ. The CDR3 consists of 12 residues. V lost 1 base, J lost 7 bases, and 6 bases lay in between. CDR3 in DNA: TGTGCCAGCAGCCAAGGACAAAATACGCAGTATTTT. Translated: CASSQGQNTQYF.

This clonotype was seen a handful of times. CDR3 region: CACPATGKHGTEAFF. CDR3 DNA sequence: TGTGCCTGCCCCGCGACAGGAAAACATGGGACTGAAGCTTTCTTT. The J gene is TRBJ1-1, the V gene TRBV30; maybe TRBD1 (6 bases). Germline-derived CDR1 and CDR2 are GTSNPN and SVGIG (reference sequence). This CDR3 is built from 15 residues. The V and J ends lost 6 bases and 5 bases respectively, with 22 bases between them.

This clonotype has a count of ten or more. The chain employs TRBV20-1 and TRBJ2-1; a possible D gene is TRBD2 (7 bases). The ends were cut back, 6 bases at V and 10 bases at J, with 19 bases in the middle. Germline V gene sequence: CDR1 DFQATT, CDR2 SNEGSKA (reference sequence). CDR3 length: 13 residues. The chain's CDR3 is CSAAGGLQGEQFF. The CDR3 nucleotides read TGCAGTGCCGCCGGGGGGTTGCAGGGGGAGCAGTTCTTC.

This clonotype was seen only a few times. The chain couples TRBV20-1 to TRBJ2-7, with 9 bases that match TRBD1. With V trimmed by 4 bases and J by 3 bases, 10 bases remained unmatched. Germline loops: CDR1 DFQATT, CDR2 SNEGSKA (reference sequence). The CDR3 has 15 amino acids. The CDR3 nucleotides read TGCAGTGCTATCGATGTGGACAGGGGCCTCTACGAGCAGTACTTC. Amino acid sequence: CSAIDVDRGLYEQYF.

J is TRBJ2-3 and V is TRBV29-1; 12 nucleotides align to TRBD2. The CDR3 length is 14 residues. Unmatched junction bases numbered 0, after V lost 4 bases and J lost 1 base. CDR1 SQVTM and CDR2 ANQGSEA come from the germline V gene. The CDR3 loop reads CSVGLAGGTDTQYF. In DNA, the CDR3 is TGCAGCGTTGGACTAGCGGGGGGCACAGATACGCAGTATTTT.